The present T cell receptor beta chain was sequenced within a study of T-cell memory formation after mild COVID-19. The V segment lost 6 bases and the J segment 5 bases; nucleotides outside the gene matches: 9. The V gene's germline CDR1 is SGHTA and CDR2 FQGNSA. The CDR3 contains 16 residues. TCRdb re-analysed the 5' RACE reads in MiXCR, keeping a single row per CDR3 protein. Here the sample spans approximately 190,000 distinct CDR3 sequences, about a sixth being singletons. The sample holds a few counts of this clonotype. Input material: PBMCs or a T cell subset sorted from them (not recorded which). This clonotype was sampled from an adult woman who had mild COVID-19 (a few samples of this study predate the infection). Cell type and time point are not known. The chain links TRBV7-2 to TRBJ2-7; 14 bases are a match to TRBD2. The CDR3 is CASSRGTSGSIDEQYF. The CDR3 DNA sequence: TGTGCCAGCAGTAGAGGGACTAGCGGGAGTATCGACGAGCAGTACTTC.